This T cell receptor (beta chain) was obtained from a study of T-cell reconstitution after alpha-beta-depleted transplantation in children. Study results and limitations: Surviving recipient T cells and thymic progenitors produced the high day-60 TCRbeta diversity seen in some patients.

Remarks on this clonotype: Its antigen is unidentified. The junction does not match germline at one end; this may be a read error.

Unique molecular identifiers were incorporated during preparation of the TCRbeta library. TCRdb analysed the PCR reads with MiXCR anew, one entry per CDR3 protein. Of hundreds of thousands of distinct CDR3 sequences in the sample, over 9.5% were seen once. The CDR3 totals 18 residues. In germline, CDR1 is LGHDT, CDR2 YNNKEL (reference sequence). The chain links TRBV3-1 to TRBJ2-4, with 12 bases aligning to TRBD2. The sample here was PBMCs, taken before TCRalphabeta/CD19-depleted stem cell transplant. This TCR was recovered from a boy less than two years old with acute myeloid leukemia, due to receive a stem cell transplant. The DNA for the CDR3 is TGTACCAGCTGTTCACTAGCGGGGGGCACTCTAGCCAAAAACATTCAGTACTTC. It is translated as CTSCSLAGGTLAKNIQYF.